This entry lists 26 T cell receptor beta chains sequenced from one sample in a study of tumor-infiltrating lymphocytes in glioblastoma multiforme. Multiple V-beta primers and a C-beta primer amplified TCRB from RNA. Via MiXCR, TCRdb re-called the multiplex PCR reads, giving one row per CDR3 protein. The table shows about 15,000 distinct CDR3 sequences, with roughly 73% occurring only once. The sample was brain tumor tissue. The receptors derive from a male donor with glioblastoma.

This clonotype has more than one count but fewer than ten. The V gene is TRBV6-1, the J gene TRBJ2-5; D is undetermined. Trimming removed 8 bases from V and 1 base from J, with 11 bases in between. CDR1 is MNHNS and CDR2 is SASEGT in the germline V gene. The CDR3 totals 13 residues. The DNA for the CDR3 is TGTGCCAGCCGATCGTCGCCCCAAGAGACCCAGTACTTC. Amino acids: CASRSSPQETQYF.

Comment on this clonotype: The germline gene is not matched at one end of the junction; a read error may be the cause. As DNA, the CDR3 is TGCAGCGTTTGGGACAGCGGTTCCTACGAGCTGTACTTC. This codes for CSVWDSGSYELYF. The chain employs TRBV29-1 and TRBJ2-7; the match to TRBD1 covers 7 bases. The V gene's germline CDR1 is SQVTM and CDR2 ANQGSEA. This CDR3 is built from 13 residues.

About this clonotype itself: A read error may explain this, as a much larger clone is one base away. This chain joins TRBV2 and TRBJ2-2; maybe TRBD1 (5 bases). CDR3 size: 15 residues. Looked up from germline, CDR1 is SNHLY and CDR2 is FYNNEI. Trimming cost V 1 base and J 9 bases, with 15 bases left between them. This CDR3 is CASSEGGRPGWELFF. The CDR3 nucleotides read TGTGCCAGCAGTGAAGGGGGCAGGCCGGGCTGGGAGCTGTTTTTT.

The chain combines TRBV6-1 with TRBJ2-2; TRBD1 might be the D (7 bases). This CDR3 comprises 14 residues. Germline CDR1 is MNHNS and CDR2 is SASEGT. CDR3 loop: CISRRDRLTGELFF. The CDR3 region has the DNA TGTATCAGTAGGCGGGACAGACTCACCGGGGAGCTGTTTTTT.

This clonotype has only a few counts. DNA of the CDR3: TGTGCCAGCAGCTTAGAAGCTTTGGGACTAGGAGTCCAGCACACAGATACGCAGTATTTT. Translation: CASSLEALGLGVQHTDTQYF. The chain employs TRBV11-1 and TRBJ2-3; 8 bases are a match to TRBD2. The trim removed 1 base at V and 2 bases at J, leaving 17 bases unmatched. The CDR3 covers 20 residues. CDR1 SGHAT and CDR2 FQDESV come from the germline V gene (reference sequence).

This chain uses TRBV11-3 with TRBJ2-3, with a possible D match to TRBD2 (5 bases). This CDR3 is built from 15 residues. With 3 bases removed from V and 6 bases from J, the gap between germline ends came to 16 bases. Germline assignment: CDR1 SGHNT and CDR2 YENEEA. The DNA for the CDR3 is TGTGCCAGCAGCTTGGAACCTGGGGAGCGCGATACGCAGTATTTT. Its protein product is CASSLEPGERDTQYF.

Comments on this clonotype: A junction boundary mismatches the germline segment, possibly from a read error. The CDR3 protein is CASSYERAHEQPF. The CDR3 region has the DNA TGTGCCAGCAGTTACGAGAGGGCCCATGAGCAGCCCTTC. The chain combines TRBV6-2 or TRBV6-3 with TRBJ2-1; TRBD2 might be the D (5 bases). Germline CDR1 reads MNHEY; CDR2 reads SVGEGT. This CDR3 has 13 residues.

This clonotype was seen only once. This chain links TRBV11-2 with TRBJ2-2; 7 nucleotides match TRBD2. This CDR3 is 15 amino acids long. Germline CDR1 SGHAT, CDR2 FQNNGV. The ends lost 8 bases at V and 9 bases at J; junction bases unmatched: 15. For the CDR3, the DNA is TGTGCCAGCGGGATGGGTGCGGGAGTCCCCCGGGAGCTGTTTTTT. Protein product: CASGMGAGVPRELFF.

Comments on this clonotype: A clone one base away is much larger, so this may be a read error. The chain uses TRBV18 and TRBJ2-1; no clear D. Germline assignment: CDR1 KGHSH and CDR2 LQKENI. The CDR3 sequence is 12 residues long. The CDR3 region has the DNA TGTGTCAGCTCGACCCTTACCATAGAGCAGTTCTTC. Amino acid sequence: CVSSTLTIEQFF.

This clonotype was observed at least ten times. V usage is TRBV5-1 and J usage is TRBJ2-2, with TRBD2 identical over 9 bases. CDR3 length: 16 amino acids. The trim removed 4 bases at V and 6 bases at J, leaving 10 bases unmatched. Germline loops: CDR1 SGHRS, CDR2 YFSETQ. The CDR3 DNA reads as TGCGCCAGCAGCGGCGATAGCGGGAGTAAGGCCGGGGAGCTGTTTTTT. Translation gives CASSGDSGSKAGELFF.

Comments on this clonotype: One end of the junction varies from germline; a read error may be responsible. The rearrangement uses TRBV20-1 and TRBJ2-7; D is possibly TRBD2 (6 bases). CDR1 and CDR2 (germline): DFQATT, SNEGSKA (reference sequence). The CDR3 totals 15 residues. The CDR3 here is CNAGEGTSEGYGQYF. The CDR3 DNA sequence: TGCAATGCTGGAGAAGGGACTTCGGAGGGTTACGGGCAGTACTTC.

There are a few counts of this clonotype. This chain uses TRBV29-1 with TRBJ2-5; perhaps TRBD1 as D (5 bases). The CDR3 extends over 15 amino acids. V shed 5 bases and J shed 2 bases, with 18 bases lying between them. CDR1 is SQVTM, CDR2 ANQGSEA, per germline. CDR3 nucleotide sequence: TGCAGCGTTCAAAATGACAGCATAATTCAAGAGACCCAGTACTTC. Amino acids: CSVQNDSIIQETQYF.

The chain uses TRBV5-1 and TRBJ2-7; 14 nucleotides align to TRBD2. Germline CDR1 SGHRS, CDR2 YFSETQ. Trimming took 4 bases from V and 13 from J; bases not matched to a gene: 16. The CDR3 extends over 16 amino acids. CDR3 sequence reads: CASSTGLAGVLYGQYF. CDR3 nucleotide sequence: TGCGCCAGCAGCACGGGACTAGCGGGAGTGTTGTACGGGCAATACTTC.

There are a few counts of this clonotype. The rearrangement joins TRBV11-3 to TRBJ2-1; 8 bases match TRBD1. This CDR3 has 13 amino acids. V gave up 4 bases and J gave up 8 bases; unmatched junction bases: 4. The germline V gene has CDR1 SGHNT and CDR2 YENEEA. The CDR3 here is CASSYGQGDEQFF. CDR3 nucleotide sequence: TGTGCCAGCAGCTACGGACAGGGCGATGAGCAGTTCTTC.

The J gene is TRBJ1-1, the V gene TRBV20-1; 11 bases are shared with TRBD1. V lost 6 bases, J lost 1 base, and 13 bases stayed unmatched. CDR1 and CDR2 (germline): DFQATT, SNEGSKA (reference sequence). The CDR3 runs 17 residues. The CDR3 DNA follows: TGCAGTGCCCGACTCTTGGACAGGGGGCTTTGGAACACTGAAGCTTTCTTT. Its translation is CSARLLDRGLWNTEAFF.

A note on this clonotype: Germline and junction disagree at one end, which may indicate a read error. The chain employs TRBV11-2 and TRBJ2-2; D perhaps matches TRBD1 (6 bases). The CDR3 has 17 residues. CDR1 and CDR2 (germline): SGHAT, FQNNGV. CDR3 nucleotide sequence: TGTGCCAGCAGCTCGAGGGTTCAGGGGCAGAGCACCTGGGAGCTGTTTTTT. This gives the protein CASSSRVQGQSTWELFF.

J is TRBJ2-7 and V is TRBV4-2; D gene uncertain. In germline, CDR1 is LGHNA, CDR2 YNFKEQ. Deletions cut 4 bases from V and 3 bases from J, with 13 bases between. The CDR3 extends over 14 amino acids. The CDR3, as DNA: TGTGCCAGCAGCCTAAAGGTCGGCATCTACGAGCAGTACTTC. This codes for CASSLKVGIYEQYF.

The chain carries TRBV5-4 and TRBJ2-2, with TRBD2 matching over 7 bases. Germline V gene data show CDR1 as SGHNT and CDR2 as YYREEE (reference sequence). This CDR3 region has 16 residues. After removal of 10 bases from V and 3 bases from J, the junction contained 15 bases not matched to a gene. Written as DNA, the CDR3 is TGTGCCCGCATCTTCCCACTTGCGGGAGACACCGGGGAGCTGTTTTTT. Translating gives CARIFPLAGDTGELFF. The whole variable domain, filled in from reference TRBV5-4 and TRBJ2-2, reads ETGVTQSPTHLIKTRGQQVTLRCSSQSGHNTVSWYQQALGQGPQFIFQYYREEENGRGNFPPRFSGLQFPNYSSELNVNALELDDSALYLCARIFPLAGDTGELFFGEGSRLTVL.

The chain employs TRBV12-3 or TRBV12-4 and TRBJ1-6, with D hard to call. The CDR3 sequence is 13 residues long. V shed 6 bases and J shed 10 bases, with 13 bases lying between them. CDR3 in amino acids: CASRPFRMSPLHF. CDR3 nucleotides: TGTGCCAGCAGACCCTTCAGGATGTCACCCCTCCACTTT.

Of note for this clonotype: One junction end does not reproduce the germline sequence, and a read error may be involved. This chain connects TRBV11-2 to TRBJ2-1; TRBD2 is a possible D gene (6 bases). Per the germline V gene, CDR1 is SGHAT and CDR2 is FQNNGV. The CDR3 is 16 amino acids. Written as DNA, the CDR3 is TGTGCCAGCAGCTTAGGCCCCCCTAGCGTGCACAATGAGCGGTTCTTC. Translating gives CASSLGPPSVHNERFF.

Worth noting for this clonotype: The CDR3 does not end in the conserved phenylalanine or tryptophan, so this is likely a read error. The rearrangement uses TRBV6-1 and TRBJ2-2; D remains unclear. This CDR3 is built from 14 residues. Between the trimmed V and J ends, which lost 9 bases and 6 bases, there was a span of 17 bases. From germline, CDR1 is MNHNS and CDR2 SASEGT. In DNA, the CDR3 is TGTGCCAGTGAAAATTCTGGGATCCCCGGGGAGCTGTTTTTA. Translated: CASENSGIPGELFL.

The chain couples TRBV5-1 to TRBJ1-6, with TRBD1 matching 7 bases. The CDR3 loop spans 15 amino acids. The V gene's germline CDR1 is SGHRS and CDR2 YFSETQ. V was clipped by 8 bases and J by 8 bases; unmatched bases: 13. In DNA form, the CDR3 reads TGCGCCAGTAGCCCCGGGACAGTGGGCCATTCACCCCTCCACTTT. It encodes CASSPGTVGHSPLHF. Combining the CDR3 with reference TRBV5-1 and TRBJ1-6 gives the whole variable domain KAGVTQTPRYLIKTRGQQVTLSCSPISGHRSVSWYQQTPGQGLQFLFEYFSETQRNKGNFPGRFSGRQFSNSRSEMNVSTLELGDSALYLCASSPGTVGHSPLHFGNGTRLTVT.

A remark on this clonotype: Relative to the germline gene, one junction end is altered; a read error may explain this. The rearrangement links TRBV11-3 to TRBJ2-1; 7 nucleotides match TRBD2. This CDR3 spans 16 amino acids. Germline assignment: CDR1 SGHNT and CDR2 YENEEA. CDR3 DNA sequence: TGTGCCAGCAGCATAGAAACTAGCGAGCTCTCCAATGAGCAGTTCTTC. Amino acid sequence: CASSIETSELSNEQFF.

Details on this clonotype: An end of the junction differs from the germline gene, which may be a read error. This rearrangement joins TRBV5-1 to TRBJ2-1; TRBD1 matches at 10 bases. The CDR3 contains 15 residues. The V gene's germline CDR1 is SGHRS and CDR2 YFSETQ. The DNA for the CDR3 is TGCGCCAGCAGCCCTGGGACAGGGGTTTACAGTGAGCAGTTCTTC. As protein: CASSPGTGVYSEQFF.

Notes on this clonotype: This CDR3 is missing its conserved last phenylalanine or tryptophan, likely due to a read error. The rearrangement links TRBV11-2 to TRBJ1-1; the match to TRBD1 covers 7 bases. This CDR3 spans 12 amino acids. CDR1 is SGHAT and CDR2 is FQNNGV in the germline V gene. V lost 1 base to trimming and J lost 11 bases; unmatched junction nucleotides: 4. The CDR3 sequence is CASSLVQGVAFL. For the CDR3, the DNA is TGTGCCAGCAGCTTAGTGCAGGGGGTGGCTTTCCTT.

The chain combines TRBV5-4 with TRBJ1-1; D is ambiguous. Germline lookup yields CDR1 SGHNT and CDR2 YYREEE (reference sequence). This CDR3 has 15 residues. V was pared by 4 bases and J by 0 bases, with 13 bases between. CDR3 nucleotide sequence: TGTGCCAGCAGCCTGGATCTCGGGTTGAACACTGAAGCTTTCTTT. The encoded protein is CASSLDLGLNTEAFF.